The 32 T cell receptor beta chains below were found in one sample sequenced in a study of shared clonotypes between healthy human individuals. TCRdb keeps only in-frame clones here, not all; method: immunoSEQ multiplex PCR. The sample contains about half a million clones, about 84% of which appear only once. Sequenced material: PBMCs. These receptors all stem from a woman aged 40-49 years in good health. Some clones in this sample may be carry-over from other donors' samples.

The CDR3 sequence: CASSESGRRTEAFF. CDR3 nucleotides: TGCGCCAGCAGTGAGTCAGGGAGGAGGACTGAAGCTTTCTTT. V and J are TRBV10-2 and TRBJ1-1; D is uncertain. The V and J ends lost 0 bases and 5 bases respectively, with 10 bases between them. Germline CDR1 is WSHSY and CDR2 is SAAADI. The CDR3 sequence is 14 residues long.

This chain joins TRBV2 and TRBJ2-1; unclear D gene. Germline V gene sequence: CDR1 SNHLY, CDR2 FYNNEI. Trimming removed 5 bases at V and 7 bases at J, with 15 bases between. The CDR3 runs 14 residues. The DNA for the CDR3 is TGTGCCAGCAGTATACAGAGTTCGGCAAATGAGCAGTTCTTC. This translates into CASSIQSSANEQFF. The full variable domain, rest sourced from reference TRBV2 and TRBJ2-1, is EPEVTQTPSHQVTQMGQEVILRCVPISNHLYFYWYRQILGQKVEFLVSFYNNEISEKSEIFDDQFSVERPDGSNFTLKIRSTKLEDSAMYFCASSIQSSANEQFFGPGTRLTVL.

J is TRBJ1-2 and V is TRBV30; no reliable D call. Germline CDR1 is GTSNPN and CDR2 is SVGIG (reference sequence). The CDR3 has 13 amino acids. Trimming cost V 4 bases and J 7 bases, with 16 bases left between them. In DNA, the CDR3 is TGTGCCTGGATGTCCAGTATACTATTTGGCTACACCTTC. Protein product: CAWMSSILFGYTF.

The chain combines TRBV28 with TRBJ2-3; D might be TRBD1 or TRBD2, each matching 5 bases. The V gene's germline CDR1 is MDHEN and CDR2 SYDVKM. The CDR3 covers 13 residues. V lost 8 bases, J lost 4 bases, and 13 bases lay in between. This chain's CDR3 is CASGNQGADTQYF. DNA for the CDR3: TGTGCCAGCGGAAACCAGGGAGCAGATACGCAGTATTTT.

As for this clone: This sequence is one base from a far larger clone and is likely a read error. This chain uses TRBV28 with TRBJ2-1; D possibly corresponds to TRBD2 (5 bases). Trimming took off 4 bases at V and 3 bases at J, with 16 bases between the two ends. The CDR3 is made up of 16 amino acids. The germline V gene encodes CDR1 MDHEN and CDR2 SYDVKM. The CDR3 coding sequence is TGTGCCAGCAGTTACCCTCACGGAGGTTACTACAATGAGCAGTTCTTC. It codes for CASSYPHGGYYNEQFF.

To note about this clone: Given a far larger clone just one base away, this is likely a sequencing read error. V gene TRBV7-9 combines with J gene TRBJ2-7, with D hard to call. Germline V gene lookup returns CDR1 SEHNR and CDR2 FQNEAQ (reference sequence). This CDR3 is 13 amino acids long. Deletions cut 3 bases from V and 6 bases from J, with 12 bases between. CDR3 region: CASSFGPAGEQYF. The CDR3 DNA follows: TGTGCCAGCAGCTTTGGCCCAGCCGGCGAGCAGTACTTC.

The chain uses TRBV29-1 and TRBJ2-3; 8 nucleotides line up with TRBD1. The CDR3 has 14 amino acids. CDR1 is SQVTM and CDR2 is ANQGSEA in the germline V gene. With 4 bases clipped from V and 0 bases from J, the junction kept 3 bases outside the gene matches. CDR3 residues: CSVATGGSTDTQYF. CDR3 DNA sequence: TGCAGCGTTGCAACAGGGGGTAGCACAGATACGCAGTATTTT.

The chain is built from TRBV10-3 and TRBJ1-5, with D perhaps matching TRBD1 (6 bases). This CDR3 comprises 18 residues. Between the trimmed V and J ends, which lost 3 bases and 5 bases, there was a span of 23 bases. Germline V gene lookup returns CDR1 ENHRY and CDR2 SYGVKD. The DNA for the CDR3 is TGTGCCATCAGTGAATGGGACACAATAAGGGGAGGGGATCAGCCCCAGCATTTT. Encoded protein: CAISEWDTIRGGDQPQHF.

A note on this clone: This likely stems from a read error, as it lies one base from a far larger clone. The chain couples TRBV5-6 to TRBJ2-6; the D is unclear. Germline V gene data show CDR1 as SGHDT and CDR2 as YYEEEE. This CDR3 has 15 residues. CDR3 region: CTSSLGVSGANVLTF. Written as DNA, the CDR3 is TGTACCAGCAGCTTGGGTGTCTCTGGGGCCAACGTCCTGACTTTC.

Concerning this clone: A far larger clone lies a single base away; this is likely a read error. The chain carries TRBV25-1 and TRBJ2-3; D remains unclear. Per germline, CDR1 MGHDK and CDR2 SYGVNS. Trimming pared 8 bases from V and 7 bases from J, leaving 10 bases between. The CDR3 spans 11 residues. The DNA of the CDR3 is TGTGCCAGCGCGCAGTCACATACGCAGTATTTT. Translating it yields CASAQSHTQYF.

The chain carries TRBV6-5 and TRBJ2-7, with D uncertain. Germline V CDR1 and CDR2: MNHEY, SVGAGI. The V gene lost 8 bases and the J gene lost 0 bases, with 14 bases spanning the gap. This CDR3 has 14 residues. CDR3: CASSIGTDSYEQYF. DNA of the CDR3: TGTGCCAGCTCAATAGGAACAGACTCCTACGAGCAGTACTTC.

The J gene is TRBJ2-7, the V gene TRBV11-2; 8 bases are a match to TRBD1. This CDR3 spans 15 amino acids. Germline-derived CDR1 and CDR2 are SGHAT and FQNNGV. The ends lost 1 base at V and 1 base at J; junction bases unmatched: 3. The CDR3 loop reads CASSLGRGRSYEQYF. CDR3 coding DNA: TGTGCCAGCAGCTTAGGCAGGGGGCGATCCTACGAGCAGTACTTC.

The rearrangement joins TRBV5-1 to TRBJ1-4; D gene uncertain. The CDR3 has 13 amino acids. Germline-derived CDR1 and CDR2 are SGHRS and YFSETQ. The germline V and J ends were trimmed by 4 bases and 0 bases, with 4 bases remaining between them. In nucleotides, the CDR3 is TGCGCCAGCAGCGGGGCAACTAATGAAAAACTGTTTTTT. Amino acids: CASSGATNEKLFF.

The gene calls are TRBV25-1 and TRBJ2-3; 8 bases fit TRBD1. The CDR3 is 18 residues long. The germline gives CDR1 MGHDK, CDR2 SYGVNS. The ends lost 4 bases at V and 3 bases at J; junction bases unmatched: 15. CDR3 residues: CASSGGQGFAGPTDTQYF. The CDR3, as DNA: TGTGCCAGCAGTGGAGGACAGGGTTTTGCAGGGCCAACAGATACGCAGTATTTT.

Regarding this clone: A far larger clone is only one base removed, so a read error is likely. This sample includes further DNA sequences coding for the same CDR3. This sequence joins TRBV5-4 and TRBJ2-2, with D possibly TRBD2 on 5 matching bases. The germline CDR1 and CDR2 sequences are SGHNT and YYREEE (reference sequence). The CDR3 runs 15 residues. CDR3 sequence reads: CASSLGLPNTGELFF. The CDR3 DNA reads TGTGCCAGCAGCTTGGGCCTTCCGAACACCGGGGAGCTGTTTTTC.

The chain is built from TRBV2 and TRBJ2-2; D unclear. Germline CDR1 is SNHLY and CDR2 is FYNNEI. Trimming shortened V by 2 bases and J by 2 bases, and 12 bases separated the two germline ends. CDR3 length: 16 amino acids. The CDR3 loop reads CASSEKASKNTGELFF. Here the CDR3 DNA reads TGTGCCAGCAGTGAAAAGGCGTCAAAAAACACCGGGGAGCTGTTTTTT.

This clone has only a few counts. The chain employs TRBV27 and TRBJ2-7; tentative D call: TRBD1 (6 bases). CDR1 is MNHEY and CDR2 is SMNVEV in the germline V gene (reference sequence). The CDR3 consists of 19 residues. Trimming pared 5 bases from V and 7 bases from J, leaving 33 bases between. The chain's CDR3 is CASSLFSFPAGTKEGEQYF. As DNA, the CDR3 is TGTGCCAGCAGTCTTTTTTCTTTTCCCGCCGGGACAAAGGAAGGGGAGCAGTACTTC.

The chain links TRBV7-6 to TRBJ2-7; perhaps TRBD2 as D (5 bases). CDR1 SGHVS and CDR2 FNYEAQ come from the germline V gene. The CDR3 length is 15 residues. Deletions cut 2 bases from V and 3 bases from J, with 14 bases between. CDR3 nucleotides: TGTGCCAGCAGCTTATCCCCCCTAGCTATCTACGAGCAGTACTTC. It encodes CASSLSPLAIYEQYF.

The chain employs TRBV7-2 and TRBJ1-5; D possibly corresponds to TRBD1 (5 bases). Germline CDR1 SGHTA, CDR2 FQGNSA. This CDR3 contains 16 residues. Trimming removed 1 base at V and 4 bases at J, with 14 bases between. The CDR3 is CASSLDGVGGNQPQHF. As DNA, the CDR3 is TGTGCCAGCAGCTTAGACGGGGTGGGGGGGAATCAGCCCCAGCATTTT.

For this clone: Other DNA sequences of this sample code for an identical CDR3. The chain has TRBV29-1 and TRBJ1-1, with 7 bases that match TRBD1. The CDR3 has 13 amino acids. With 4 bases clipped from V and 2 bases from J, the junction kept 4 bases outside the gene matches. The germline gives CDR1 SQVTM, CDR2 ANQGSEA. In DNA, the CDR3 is TGCAGCGTTGGGGCAGGGGGAAACACTGAAGCTTTCTTT. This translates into CSVGAGGNTEAFF.

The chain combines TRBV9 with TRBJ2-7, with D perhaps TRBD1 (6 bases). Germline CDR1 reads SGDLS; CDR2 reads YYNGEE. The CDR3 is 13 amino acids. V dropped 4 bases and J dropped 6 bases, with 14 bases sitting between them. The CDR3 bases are TGTGCCAGCAGCACCTACCTCAGGGGCGAGCAGTACTTC. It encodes CASSTYLRGEQYF.

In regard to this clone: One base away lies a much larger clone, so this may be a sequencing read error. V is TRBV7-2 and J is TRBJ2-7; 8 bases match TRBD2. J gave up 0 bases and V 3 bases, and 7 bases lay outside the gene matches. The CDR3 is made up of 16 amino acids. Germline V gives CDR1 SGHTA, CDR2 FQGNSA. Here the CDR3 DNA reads TGTACCAGCAGCTTCGGTCCTAGCGGGTTCTCCTACGAGCAGTACTTC. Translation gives CTSSFGPSGFSYEQYF.

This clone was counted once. CDR3 region: CASIPGGAYTEAFF. CDR3 in DNA: TGTGCCAGCATCCCCGGGGGGGCGTACACTGAAGCTTTCTTT. The chain uses TRBV7-9 and TRBJ1-1; D is perhaps TRBD1 (6 bases). This CDR3 contains 14 residues. Trimming left V 7 bases short and J 3 bases short, with 15 bases between. Germline V CDR1 and CDR2: SEHNR, FQNEAQ (reference sequence).

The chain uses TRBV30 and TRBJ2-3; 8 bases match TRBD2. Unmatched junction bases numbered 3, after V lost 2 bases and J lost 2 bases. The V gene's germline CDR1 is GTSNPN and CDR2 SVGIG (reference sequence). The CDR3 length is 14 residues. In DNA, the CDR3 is TGTGCCTGGAGTAAGCGGGAGCCCACAGATACGCAGTATTTT. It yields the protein CAWSKREPTDTQYF.

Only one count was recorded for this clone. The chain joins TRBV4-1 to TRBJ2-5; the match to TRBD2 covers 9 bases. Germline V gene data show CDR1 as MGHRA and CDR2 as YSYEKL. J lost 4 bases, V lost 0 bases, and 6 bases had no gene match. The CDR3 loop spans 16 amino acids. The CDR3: CASSQDSGSLGETQYF. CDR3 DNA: TGCGCCAGCAGCCAAGATAGCGGGAGTTTGGGAGAGACCCAGTACTTC.

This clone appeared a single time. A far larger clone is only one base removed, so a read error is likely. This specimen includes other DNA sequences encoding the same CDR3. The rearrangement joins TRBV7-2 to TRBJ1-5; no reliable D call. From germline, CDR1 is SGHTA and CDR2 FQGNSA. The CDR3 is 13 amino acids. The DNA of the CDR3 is TGTGCCAGTAGCTTAGGACCGAATCAGCCCCAGCATTTT. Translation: CASSLGPNQPQHF.

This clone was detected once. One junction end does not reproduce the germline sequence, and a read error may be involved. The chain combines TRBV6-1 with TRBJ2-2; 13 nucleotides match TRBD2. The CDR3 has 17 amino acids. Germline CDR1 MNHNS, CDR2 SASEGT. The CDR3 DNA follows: TGTGCCAGCAGAGAAGGGACTAGCGGGACTCGCACCGGGGAGCTGTTTTTT. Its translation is CASREGTSGTRTGELFF.

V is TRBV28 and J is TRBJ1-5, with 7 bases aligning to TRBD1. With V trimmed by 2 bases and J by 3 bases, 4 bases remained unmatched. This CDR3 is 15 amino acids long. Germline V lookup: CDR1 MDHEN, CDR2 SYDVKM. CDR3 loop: CASSLLTGNNQPQHF. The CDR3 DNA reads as TGTGCCAGCAGTTTACTGACAGGGAACAATCAGCCCCAGCATTTT. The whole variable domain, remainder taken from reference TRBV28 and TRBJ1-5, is DVKVTQSSRYLVKRTGEKVFLECVQDMDHENMFWYRQDPGLGLRLIYFSYDVKMKEKGDIPEGYSVSREKKERFSLILESASTNQTSMYLCASSLLTGNNQPQHFGDGTRLSIL.

The CDR3 protein is CASSTGQISYEQYF. Written as DNA, the CDR3 is TGTGCCAGCAGCACCGGACAGATCTCCTACGAGCAGTACTTC. V is TRBV7-2 and J is TRBJ2-7; D possibly corresponds to TRBD1 (6 bases). This CDR3 region has 14 residues. V lost 5 bases and J lost 0, with 11 bases in between. Germline V lookup: CDR1 SGHTA, CDR2 FQGNSA.

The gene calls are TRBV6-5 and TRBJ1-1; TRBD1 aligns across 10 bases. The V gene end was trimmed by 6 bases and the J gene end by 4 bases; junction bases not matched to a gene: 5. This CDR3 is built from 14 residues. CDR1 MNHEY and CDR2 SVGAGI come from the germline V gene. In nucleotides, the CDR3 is TGTGCCAGCAGAGTAGACAGGGGGCCCACTGAAGCTTTCTTT. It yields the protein CASRVDRGPTEAFF.

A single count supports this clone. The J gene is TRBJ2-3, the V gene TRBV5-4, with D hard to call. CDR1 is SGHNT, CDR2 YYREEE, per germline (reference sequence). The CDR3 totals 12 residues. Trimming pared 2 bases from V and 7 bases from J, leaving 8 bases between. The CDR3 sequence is CASSFRGYTQYF. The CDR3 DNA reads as TGTGCCAGCAGCTTCCGTGGTTATACGCAGTATTTT.

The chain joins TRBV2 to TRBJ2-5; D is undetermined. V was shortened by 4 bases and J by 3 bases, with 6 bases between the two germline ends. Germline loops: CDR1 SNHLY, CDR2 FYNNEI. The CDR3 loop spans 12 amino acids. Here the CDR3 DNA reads TGTGCCAGCAGTGTTAGAGAAGAGACCCAGTACTTC. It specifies CASSVREETQYF.